The sequence of this T cell receptor (beta chain) was determined in a study of hypomethylating agent response in myelodysplastic syndrome. Study-wide points: Only roughly ten patients were analyzed in this small cohort. Novel MDS antigen recognition by shared GLIPH2 clusters is possible but unvalidated.

This CDR3 spans 16 amino acids. CDR1 is SGDLS, CDR2 YYNGEE, per germline. The ends lost 0 bases at V and 3 bases at J; junction bases unmatched: 3. As concerns this clone: Its cognate antigen is unknown.

Some clones are missing from TCRdb's copy, which holds only in-frame ones; the method was immunoSEQ multiplex PCR. The table has approximately 6,800 clones, around 84% seen once. The sequence was obtained from a human donor with myelodysplastic syndrome. The input for sequencing was bone marrow, taken before or after starting hypomethylating agent treatment for myelodysplastic syndrome (not recorded which). V is TRBV9 and J is TRBJ2-1, with TRBD2 identical over 10 bases. CDR3 in DNA: TGTGCCAGCAGCGTAGCGGGACTAGCGCTCTACAATGAGCAGTTCTTC. Translating gives CASSVAGLALYNEQFF.